Listed here is a single T cell receptor beta chain. It may be a read error: a sequence one base away is much more abundant. This entry is derived from a study of blood T cells in healthy people across ages. Sample-barcoded 5' priming and a J-beta primer mix drove a second PCR of about 6 to 12 cycles. In TCRdb, the 5' RACE reads were re-called with MiXCR into one record per CDR3 protein. Here the sample spans 650,000 to 1,000,000 distinct CDR3 sequences, approximately 35% being singletons. Sequencing was done on a sample of blood. The TCR was taken from a man between 18 and 35 years old in good health.

The CDR3: CAWSVGTGLRGYTF. CDR3 sequence (DNA): TGTGCCTGGAGTGTTGGGACAGGGTTGCGCGGCTACACCTTC. The chain recombines TRBV30 with TRBJ1-2; 9 bases are shared with TRBD1. V lost 0 bases to trimming and J lost 8 bases; unmatched junction nucleotides: 7. The germline V gene has CDR1 GTSNPN and CDR2 SVGIG (reference sequence). CDR3 size: 14 residues.